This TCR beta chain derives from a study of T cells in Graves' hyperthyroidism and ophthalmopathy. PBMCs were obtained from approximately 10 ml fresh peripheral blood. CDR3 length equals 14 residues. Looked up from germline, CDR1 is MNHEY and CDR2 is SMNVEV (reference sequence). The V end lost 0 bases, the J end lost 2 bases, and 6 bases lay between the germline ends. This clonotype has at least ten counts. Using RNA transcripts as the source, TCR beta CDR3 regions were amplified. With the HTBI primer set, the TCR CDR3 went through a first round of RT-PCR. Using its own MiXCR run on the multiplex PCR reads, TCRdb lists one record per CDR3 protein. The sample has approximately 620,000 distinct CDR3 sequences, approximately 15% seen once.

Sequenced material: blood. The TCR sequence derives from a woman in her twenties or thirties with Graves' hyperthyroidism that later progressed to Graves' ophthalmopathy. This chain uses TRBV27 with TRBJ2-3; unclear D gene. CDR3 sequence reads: CASSLSIATDTQYF. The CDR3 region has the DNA TGTGCCAGCAGTTTATCGATCGCCACAGATACGCAGTATTTT.